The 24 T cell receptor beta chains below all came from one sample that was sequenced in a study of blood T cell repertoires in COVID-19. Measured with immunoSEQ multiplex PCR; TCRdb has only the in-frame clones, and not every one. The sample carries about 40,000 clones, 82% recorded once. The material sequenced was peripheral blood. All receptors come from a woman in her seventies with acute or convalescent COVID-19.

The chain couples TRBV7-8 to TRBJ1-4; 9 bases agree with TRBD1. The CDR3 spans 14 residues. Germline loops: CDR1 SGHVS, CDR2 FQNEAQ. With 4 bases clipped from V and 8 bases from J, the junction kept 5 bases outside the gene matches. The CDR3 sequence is CASSSGQGIEKLFF. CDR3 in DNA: TGTGCCAGCAGCTCGGGACAGGGAATCGAAAAACTGTTTTTT.

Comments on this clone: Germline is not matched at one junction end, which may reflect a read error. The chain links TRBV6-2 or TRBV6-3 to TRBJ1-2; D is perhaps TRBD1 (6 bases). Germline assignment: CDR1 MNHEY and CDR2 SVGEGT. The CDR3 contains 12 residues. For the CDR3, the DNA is TGTGCCAGCAGTTACCGGGACAACTTCTTGTACTTC. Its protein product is CASSYRDNFLYF.

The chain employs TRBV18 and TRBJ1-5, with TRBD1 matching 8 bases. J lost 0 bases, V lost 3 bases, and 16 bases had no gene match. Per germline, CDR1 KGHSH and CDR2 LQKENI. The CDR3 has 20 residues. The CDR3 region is CASSPLRPGQGRYSNQPQHF. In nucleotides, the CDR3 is TGTGCCAGCTCACCTTTACGCCCTGGACAGGGAAGATATAGCAATCAGCCCCAGCATTTT.

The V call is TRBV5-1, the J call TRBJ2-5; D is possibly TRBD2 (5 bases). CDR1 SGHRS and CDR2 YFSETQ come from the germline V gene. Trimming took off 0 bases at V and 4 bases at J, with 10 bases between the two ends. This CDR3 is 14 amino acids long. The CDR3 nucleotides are TGCGCCAGCAGCTTGGGACGGAGGCCAGAGACCCAGTACTTC. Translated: CASSLGRRPETQYF. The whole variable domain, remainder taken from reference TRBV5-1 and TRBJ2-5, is KAGVTQTPRYLIKTRGQQVTLSCSPISGHRSVSWYQQTPGQGLQFLFEYFSETQRNKGNFPGRFSGRQFSNSRSEMNVSTLELGDSALYLCASSLGRRPETQYFGPGTRLLVL.

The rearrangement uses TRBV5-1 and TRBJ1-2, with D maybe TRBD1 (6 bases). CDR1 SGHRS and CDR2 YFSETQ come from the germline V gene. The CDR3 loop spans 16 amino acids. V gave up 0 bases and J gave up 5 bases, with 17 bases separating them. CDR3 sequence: CASSLGGPGTPYGYTF. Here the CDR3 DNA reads TGCGCCAGCAGCTTGGGGGGCCCCGGGACACCTTATGGCTACACCTTC.

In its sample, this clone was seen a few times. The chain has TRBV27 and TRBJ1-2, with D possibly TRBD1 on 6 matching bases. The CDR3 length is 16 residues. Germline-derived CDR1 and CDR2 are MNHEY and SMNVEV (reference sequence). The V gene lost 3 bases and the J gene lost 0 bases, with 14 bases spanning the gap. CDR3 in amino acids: CASSFLTGLANYGYTF. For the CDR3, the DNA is TGTGCCAGCAGTTTCCTTACAGGGTTAGCTAACTATGGCTACACCTTC.

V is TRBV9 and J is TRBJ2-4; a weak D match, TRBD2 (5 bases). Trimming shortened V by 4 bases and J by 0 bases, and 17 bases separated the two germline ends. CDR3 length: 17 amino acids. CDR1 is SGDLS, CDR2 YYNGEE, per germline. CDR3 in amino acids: CASSPRAGELAKNIQYF. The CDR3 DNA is TGTGCCAGCAGCCCCCGAGCTGGGGAGCTAGCCAAAAACATTCAGTACTTC.

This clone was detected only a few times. In nucleotides, the CDR3 is TGTGCCAGTAGTCCCAGTTACACTGAAGCTTTCTTT. Protein: CASSPSYTEAFF. V is TRBV19 and J is TRBJ1-1, with D hard to call. V gave up 5 bases and J gave up 3 bases, with 7 bases separating them. CDR1 is LNHDA, CDR2 SQIVND, per germline (reference sequence). CDR3 length: 12 amino acids.

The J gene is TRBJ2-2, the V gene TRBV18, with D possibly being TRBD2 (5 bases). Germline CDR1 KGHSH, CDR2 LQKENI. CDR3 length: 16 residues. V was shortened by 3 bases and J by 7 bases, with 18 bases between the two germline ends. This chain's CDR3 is CASSPPMRELNGELFF. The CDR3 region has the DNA TGTGCCAGCTCACCGCCCATGAGGGAGTTGAACGGGGAGCTGTTTTTT.

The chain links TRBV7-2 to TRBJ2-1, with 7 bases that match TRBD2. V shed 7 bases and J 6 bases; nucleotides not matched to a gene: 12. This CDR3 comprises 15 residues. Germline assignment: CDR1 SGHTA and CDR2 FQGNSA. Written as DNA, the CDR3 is TGTGCCAGCACCATAAGCGGGATAGGTGCCAATGAGCAGTTCTTC. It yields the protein CASTISGIGANEQFF. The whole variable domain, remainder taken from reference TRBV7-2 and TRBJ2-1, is GAGVSQSPSNKVTEKGKDVELRCDPISGHTALYWYRQSLGQGLEFLIYFQGNSAPDKSGLPSDRFSAERTGGSVSTLTIQRTQQEDSAVYLCASTISGIGANEQFFGPGTRLTVL.

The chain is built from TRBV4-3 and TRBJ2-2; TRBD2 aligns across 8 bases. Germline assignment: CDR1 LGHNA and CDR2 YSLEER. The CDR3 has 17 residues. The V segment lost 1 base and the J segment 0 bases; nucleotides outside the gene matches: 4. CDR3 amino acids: CASSQALAGTNTGELFF. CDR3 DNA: TGCGCCAGCAGCCAAGCCCTAGCGGGTACGAACACCGGGGAGCTGTTTTTT.

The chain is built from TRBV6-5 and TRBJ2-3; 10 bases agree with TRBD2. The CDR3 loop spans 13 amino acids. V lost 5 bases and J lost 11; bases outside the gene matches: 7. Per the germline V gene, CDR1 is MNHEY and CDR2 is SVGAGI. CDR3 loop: CASSQPSGRRQYF. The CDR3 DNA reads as TGTGCCAGCAGTCAACCTAGCGGGAGAAGGCAGTATTTT.

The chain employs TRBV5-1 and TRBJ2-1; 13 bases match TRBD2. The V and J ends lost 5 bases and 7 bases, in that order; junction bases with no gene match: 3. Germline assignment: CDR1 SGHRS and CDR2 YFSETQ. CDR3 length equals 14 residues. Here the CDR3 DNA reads TGCGCCAGCAGTCCGGGACTAGCGGGGAATGAGCAGTTCTTC. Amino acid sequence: CASSPGLAGNEQFF.

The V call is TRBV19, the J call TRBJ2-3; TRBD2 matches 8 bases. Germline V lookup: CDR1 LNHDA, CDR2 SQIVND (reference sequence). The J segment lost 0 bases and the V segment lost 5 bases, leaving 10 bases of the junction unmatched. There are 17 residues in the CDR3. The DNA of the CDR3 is TGTGCCAGTAGTGCGGCTCGGGCGGGAGGAAGCACAGATACGCAGTATTTT. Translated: CASSAARAGGSTDTQYF.

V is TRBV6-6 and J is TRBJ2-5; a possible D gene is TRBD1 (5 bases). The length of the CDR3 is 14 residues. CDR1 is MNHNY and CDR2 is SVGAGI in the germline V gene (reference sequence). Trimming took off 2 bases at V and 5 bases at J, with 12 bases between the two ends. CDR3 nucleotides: TGTGCCAGCAGTTACGATACAGGCAGGGAGACCCAGTACTTC. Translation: CASSYDTGRETQYF.

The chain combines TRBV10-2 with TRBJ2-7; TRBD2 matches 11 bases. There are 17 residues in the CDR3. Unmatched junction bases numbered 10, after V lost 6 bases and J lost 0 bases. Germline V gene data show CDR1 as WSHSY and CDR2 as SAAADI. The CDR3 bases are TGCGCCAGCAGATTTCTAGCGGGAGGTTCGAACTCCTACGAGCAGTACTTC. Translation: CASRFLAGGSNSYEQYF.

In DNA, the CDR3 is TGTGCCAGCAGTTCCCCCACTTCTGAAGCTTTCTTT. Residues: CASSSPTSEAFF. The V gene is TRBV6-2 or TRBV6-3, the J gene TRBJ1-1, with no clear D. Trimming removed 4 bases at V and 6 bases at J, with 9 bases between. The germline V gene has CDR1 MNHEY and CDR2 SVGEGT. The CDR3 has 12 residues.

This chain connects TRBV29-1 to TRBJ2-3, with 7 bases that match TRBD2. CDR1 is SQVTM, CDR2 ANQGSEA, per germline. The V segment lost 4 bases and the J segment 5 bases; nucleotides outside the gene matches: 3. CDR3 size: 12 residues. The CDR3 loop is CSVVWEGDTQYF. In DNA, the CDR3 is TGCAGCGTTGTATGGGAGGGAGATACGCAGTATTTT.

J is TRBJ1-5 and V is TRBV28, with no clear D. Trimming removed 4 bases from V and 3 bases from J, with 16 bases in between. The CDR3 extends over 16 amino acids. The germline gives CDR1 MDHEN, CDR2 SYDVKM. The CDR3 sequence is CASSSGVRRDNQPQHF. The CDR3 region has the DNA TGTGCCAGCAGTTCCGGGGTGCGCAGAGACAATCAGCCCCAGCATTTT. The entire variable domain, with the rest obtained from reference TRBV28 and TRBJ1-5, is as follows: DVKVTQSSRYLVKRTGEKVFLECVQDMDHENMFWYRQDPGLGLRLIYFSYDVKMKEKGDIPEGYSVSREKKERFSLILESASTNQTSMYLCASSSGVRRDNQPQHFGDGTRLSIL.

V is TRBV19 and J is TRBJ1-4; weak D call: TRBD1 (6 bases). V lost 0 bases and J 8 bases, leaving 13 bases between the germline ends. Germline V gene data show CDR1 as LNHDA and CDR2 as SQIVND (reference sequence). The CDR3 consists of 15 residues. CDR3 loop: CASSIEAGVVEKLFF. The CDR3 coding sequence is TGTGCCAGTAGTATAGAAGCAGGGGTGGTCGAAAAACTGTTTTTT.

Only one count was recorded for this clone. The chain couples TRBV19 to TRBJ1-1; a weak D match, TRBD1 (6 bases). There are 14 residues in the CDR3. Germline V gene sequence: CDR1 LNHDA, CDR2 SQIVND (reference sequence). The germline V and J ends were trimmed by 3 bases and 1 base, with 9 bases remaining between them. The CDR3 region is CASSMRQANTEAFF. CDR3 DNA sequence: TGTGCCAGTAGTATGAGACAGGCGAACACTGAAGCTTTCTTT.

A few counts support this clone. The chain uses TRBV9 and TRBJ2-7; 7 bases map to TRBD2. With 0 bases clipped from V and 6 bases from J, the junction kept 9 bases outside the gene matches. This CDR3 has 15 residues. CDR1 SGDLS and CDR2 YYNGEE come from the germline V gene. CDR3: CASSVGGGSTVEQYF. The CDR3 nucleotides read TGTGCCAGCAGCGTAGGTGGCGGGAGTACCGTCGAGCAGTACTTC.

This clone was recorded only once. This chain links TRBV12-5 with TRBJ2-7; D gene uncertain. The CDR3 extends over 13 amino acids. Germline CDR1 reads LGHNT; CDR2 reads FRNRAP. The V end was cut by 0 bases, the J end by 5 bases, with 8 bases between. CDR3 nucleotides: TGTGCTAGTGGTTTGGTCGCGCCGGACGAGCAGTACTTC. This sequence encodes CASGLVAPDEQYF.

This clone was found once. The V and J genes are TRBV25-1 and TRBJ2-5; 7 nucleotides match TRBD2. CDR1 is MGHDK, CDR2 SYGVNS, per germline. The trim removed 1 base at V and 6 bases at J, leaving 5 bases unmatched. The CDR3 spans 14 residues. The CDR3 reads CASSEWTGGKTQYF. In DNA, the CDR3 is TGTGCCAGCAGTGAATGGACGGGGGGAAAGACCCAGTACTTC.